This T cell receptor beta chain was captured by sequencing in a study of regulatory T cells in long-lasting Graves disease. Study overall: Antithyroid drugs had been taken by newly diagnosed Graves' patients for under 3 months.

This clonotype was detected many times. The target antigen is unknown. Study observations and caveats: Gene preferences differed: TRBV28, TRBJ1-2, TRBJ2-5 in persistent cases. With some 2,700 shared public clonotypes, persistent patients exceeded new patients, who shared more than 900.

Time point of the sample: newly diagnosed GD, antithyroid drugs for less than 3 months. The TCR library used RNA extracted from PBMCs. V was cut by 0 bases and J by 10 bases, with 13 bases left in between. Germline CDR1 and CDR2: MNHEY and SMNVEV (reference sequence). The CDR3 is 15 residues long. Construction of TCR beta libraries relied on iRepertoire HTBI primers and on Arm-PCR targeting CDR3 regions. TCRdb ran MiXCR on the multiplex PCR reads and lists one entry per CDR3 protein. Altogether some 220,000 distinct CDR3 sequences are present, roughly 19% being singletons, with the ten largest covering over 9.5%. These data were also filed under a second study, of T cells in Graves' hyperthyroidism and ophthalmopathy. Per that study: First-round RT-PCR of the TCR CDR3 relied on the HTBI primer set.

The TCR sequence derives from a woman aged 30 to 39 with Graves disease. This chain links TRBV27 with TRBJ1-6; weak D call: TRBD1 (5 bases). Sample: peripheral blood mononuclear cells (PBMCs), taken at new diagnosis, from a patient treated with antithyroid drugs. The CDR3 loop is CASSLSLAGGSPLHF. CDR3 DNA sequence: TGTGCCAGCAGTTTATCCCTGGCGGGGGGATCACCCCTCCACTTT.